A single sample gave rise to the 3 T cell receptor beta chains below, sequenced in a study of control samples from healthy donors and cancer patients. Using immunoSEQ multiplex PCR, the repertoire was profiled, and TCRdb retains in-frame clones only, with some absent. The sample carries about 85,000 clones, roughly 89% recorded once. Material for sequencing was blood. These receptors came from a woman aged 55-70 years in good health.

This clone was observed a handful of times. The rearrangement links TRBV7-2 to TRBJ2-5, with 11 bases fitting TRBD2. There are 16 residues in the CDR3. CDR1 SGHTA and CDR2 FQGNSA come from the germline V gene. J was trimmed by 4 bases and V by 6 bases; bases with no gene match: 10. The CDR3 spells CASSFGELAGVETQYF. As DNA, the CDR3 is TGTGCCAGCAGTTTCGGGGAACTAGCGGGAGTAGAGACCCAGTACTTC.

This clone was counted once. The sample carries other DNA sequences with the same CDR3. The chain couples TRBV18 to TRBJ1-1; D gene ambiguous. The CDR3 is 13 residues long. Per germline, CDR1 KGHSH and CDR2 LQKENI. The V and J ends lost 3 bases and 0 bases respectively, with 5 bases between them. The CDR3 region is CASSPQVNTEAFF. The CDR3 nucleotides read TGTGCCAGCTCACCTCAGGTGAACACTGAAGCTTTCTTT.

The CDR3 loop reads CASSPTGGDGEQYF. The CDR3 nucleotides are TGTGCCAGTAGTCCTACAGGGGGGGACGGCGAGCAGTACTTC. This chain uses TRBV19 with TRBJ2-7; a possible D gene is TRBD1 (8 bases). Trimming removed 5 bases from V and 6 bases from J, with 17 bases in between. The germline gives CDR1 LNHDA, CDR2 SQIVND (reference sequence). The CDR3 sequence is 14 residues long.